The T cell receptor (beta chain) under discussion was sequenced for a study of technical replicates of blood from a few donors. Some clones are missing from TCRdb's copy, which holds only in-frame ones; the method was immunoSEQ multiplex PCR. Counted here are some 78,000 clones, around 92% occurring once; the ten biggest clones make up less than 0.5%. This clone has a handful of counts. The CDR3 sequence is 13 residues long. CDR1 SNHLY and CDR2 FYNNEI come from the germline V gene. The V gene end was trimmed by 8 bases and the J gene end by 6 bases; junction bases not matched to a gene: 6. The rearrangement links TRBV2 to TRBJ2-2, with TRBD1 identical over 7 bases. This TCR was sampled from a human donor in good health. Sample: T cells isolated from PBMCs. The CDR3 region has the DNA TGTGCCAGCCTACAGGGGTATCCCGGGGAGCTGTTTTTT. Encoded protein: CASLQGYPGELFF.